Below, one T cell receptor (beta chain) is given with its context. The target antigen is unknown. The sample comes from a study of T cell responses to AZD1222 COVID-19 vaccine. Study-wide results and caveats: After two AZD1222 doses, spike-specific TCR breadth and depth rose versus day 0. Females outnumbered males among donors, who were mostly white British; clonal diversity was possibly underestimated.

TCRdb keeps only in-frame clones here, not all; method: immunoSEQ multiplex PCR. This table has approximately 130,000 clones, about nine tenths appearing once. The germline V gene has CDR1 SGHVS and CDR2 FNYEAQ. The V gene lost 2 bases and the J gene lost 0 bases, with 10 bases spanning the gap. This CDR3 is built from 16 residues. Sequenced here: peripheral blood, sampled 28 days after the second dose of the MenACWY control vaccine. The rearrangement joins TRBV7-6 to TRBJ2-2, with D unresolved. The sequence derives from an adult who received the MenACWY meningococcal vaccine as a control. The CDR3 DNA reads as TGTGCCAGCAGCTTACAGACTGGGTCGAACACCGGGGAGCTGTTTTTT. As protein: CASSLQTGSNTGELFF.